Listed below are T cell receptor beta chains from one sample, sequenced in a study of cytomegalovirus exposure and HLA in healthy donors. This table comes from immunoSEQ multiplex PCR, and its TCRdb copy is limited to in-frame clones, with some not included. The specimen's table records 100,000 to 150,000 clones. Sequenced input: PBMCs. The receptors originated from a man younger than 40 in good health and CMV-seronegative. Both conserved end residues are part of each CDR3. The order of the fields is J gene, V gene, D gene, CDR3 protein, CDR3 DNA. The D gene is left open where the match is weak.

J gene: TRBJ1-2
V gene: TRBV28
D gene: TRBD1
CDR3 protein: CASSIMGFRGQGYTF
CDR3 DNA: TGTGCCAGCAGCATTATGGGGTTCAGGGGGCAGGGCTACACCTTC

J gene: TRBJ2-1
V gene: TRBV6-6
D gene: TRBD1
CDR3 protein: CASSYPGTGSYNEQFF
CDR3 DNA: TGTGCCAGCAGTTACCCTGGGACAGGGTCCTACAATGAGCAGTTCTTC

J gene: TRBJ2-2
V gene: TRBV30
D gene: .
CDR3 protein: CAWSRGYTGELFF
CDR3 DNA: TGTGCCTGGAGTCGGGGGTACACCGGGGAGCTGTTTTTT

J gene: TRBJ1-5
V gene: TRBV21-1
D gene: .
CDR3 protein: CASSKNLSRECNQPQHF
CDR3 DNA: TGTGCCAGCAGCAAAAATCTATCCAGGGAATGCAATCAGCCCCAGCATTTT

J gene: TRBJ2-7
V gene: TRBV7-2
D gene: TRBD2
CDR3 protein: CASSLTSGYEQYF
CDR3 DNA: TGTGCCAGCAGCTTGACTAGCGGCTACGAGCAGTACTTC

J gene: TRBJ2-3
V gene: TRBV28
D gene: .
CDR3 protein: CASSGGNYTDTQYF
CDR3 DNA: TGTGCCAGCAGCGGCGGAAACTACACAGATACGCAGTATTTT

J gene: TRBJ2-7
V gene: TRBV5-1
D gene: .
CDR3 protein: CASSSREQGGDYEQYF
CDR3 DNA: TGCGCCAGCAGCTCACGGGAACAGGGAGGGGATTACGAGCAGTACTTC

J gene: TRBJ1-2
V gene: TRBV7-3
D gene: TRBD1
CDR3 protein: CASAPMGQLNYGYTF
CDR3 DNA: TGTGCCAGCGCTCCCATGGGACAGCTGAACTATGGCTACACCTTC

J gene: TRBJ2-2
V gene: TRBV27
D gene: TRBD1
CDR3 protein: CASSPDRGWNTGELFF
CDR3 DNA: TGTGCCAGCAGTCCCGACAGGGGGTGGAACACCGGGGAGCTGTTTTTT

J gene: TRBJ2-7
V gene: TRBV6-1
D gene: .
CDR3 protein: CASSVNRAYEQYF
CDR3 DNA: TGTGCCAGCAGTGTTAACAGGGCCTACGAGCAGTACTTC

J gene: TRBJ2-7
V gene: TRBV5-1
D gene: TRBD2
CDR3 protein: CASSLGLAGGPYEQYF
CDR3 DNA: TGCGCCAGCAGCTTGGGGTTAGCGGGAGGGCCCTACGAGCAGTACTTC

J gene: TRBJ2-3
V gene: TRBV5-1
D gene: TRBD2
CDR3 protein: CASRKLASSADTQYF
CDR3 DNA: TGCGCCAGCAGGAAACTAGCGAGCTCCGCAGATACGCAGTATTTT

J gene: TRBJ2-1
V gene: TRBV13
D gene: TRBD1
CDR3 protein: CASSRDRDPQDEQFF
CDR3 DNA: TGTGCCAGCAGCCGGGACAGGGACCCACAAGATGAGCAGTTCTTC

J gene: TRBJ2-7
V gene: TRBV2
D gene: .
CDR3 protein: CASIDGDDREQYF
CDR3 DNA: TGTGCCAGCATCGATGGAGACGACCGCGAGCAGTACTTC

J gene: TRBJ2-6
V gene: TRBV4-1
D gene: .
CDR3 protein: CASSRAGGPLLSGANVLTF
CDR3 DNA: TGCGCCAGCAGCCGAGCTGGCGGGCCCCTTCTCTCTGGGGCCAACGTCCTGACTTTC

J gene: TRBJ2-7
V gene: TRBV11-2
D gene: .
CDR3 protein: CASWGQGRSEQYF
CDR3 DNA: TGTGCCAGCTGGGGGCAGGGAAGGAGCGAGCAGTACTTC

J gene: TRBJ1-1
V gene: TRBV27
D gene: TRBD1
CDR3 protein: CASSLTGANTEAFF
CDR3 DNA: TGTGCCAGCAGTTTGACAGGGGCGAACACTGAAGCTTTCTTT

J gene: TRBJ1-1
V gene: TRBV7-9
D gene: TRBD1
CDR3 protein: CASSPKTGDTEAFF
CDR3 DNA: TGTGCCAGCAGCCCGAAGACAGGGGACACTGAAGCTTTCTTT

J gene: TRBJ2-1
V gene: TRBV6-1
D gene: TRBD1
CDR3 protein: CASSEMRVGQDEQFF
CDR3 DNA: TGTGCCAGCAGTGAAATGAGGGTGGGACAGGATGAGCAGTTCTTC

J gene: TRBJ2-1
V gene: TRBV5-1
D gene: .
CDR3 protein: CASSLEPYNEQFF
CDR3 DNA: TGCGCCAGCAGCCTCGAGCCTTACAATGAGCAGTTCTTC

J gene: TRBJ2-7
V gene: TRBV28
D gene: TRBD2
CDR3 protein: CASSSTRRTSGRVAYEQYF
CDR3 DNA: TGTGCCAGCAGTTCAACGCGTAGGACTAGCGGGAGGGTGGCCTACGAGCAGTACTTC

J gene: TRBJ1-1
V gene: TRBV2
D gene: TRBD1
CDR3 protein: CASRTAQGGTEAFF
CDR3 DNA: TGTGCCAGCAGAACAGCACAGGGGGGCACTGAAGCTTTCTTT

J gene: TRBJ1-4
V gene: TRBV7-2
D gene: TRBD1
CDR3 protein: CASSLPTGLNEKLFF
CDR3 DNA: TGTGCCAGCAGCTTACCGACAGGGCTTAATGAAAAACTGTTTTTT

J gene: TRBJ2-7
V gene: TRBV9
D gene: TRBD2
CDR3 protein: CASSVNVLADEQYF
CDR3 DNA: TGTGCCAGCAGCGTAAATGTTCTAGCGGACGAGCAGTACTTC

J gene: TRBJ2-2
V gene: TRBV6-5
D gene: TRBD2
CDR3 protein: CASETGGGTGELFF
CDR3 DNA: TGTGCCAGCGAAACCGGGGGAGGGACCGGGGAGCTGTTTTTT

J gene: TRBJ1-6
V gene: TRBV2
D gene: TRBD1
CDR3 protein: CASKTGGDSPLHF
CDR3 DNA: TGTGCCAGCAAGACAGGGGGGGATTCACCCCTCCACTTT

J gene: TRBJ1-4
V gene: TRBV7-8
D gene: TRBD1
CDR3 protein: CASSFQPRDRGEKLFF
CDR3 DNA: TGTGCCAGCAGCTTCCAACCCCGGGACAGGGGCGAAAAACTGTTTTTT

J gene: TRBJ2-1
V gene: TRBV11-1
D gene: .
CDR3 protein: CASSEWEISVNEQFF
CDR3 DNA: TGTGCCAGCAGTGAGTGGGAGATATCTGTGAATGAGCAGTTCTTC

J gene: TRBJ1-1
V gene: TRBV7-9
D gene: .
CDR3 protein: CASSLGVTEAFF
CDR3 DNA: TGTGCCAGCAGCTTAGGAGTTACTGAAGCTTTCTTT

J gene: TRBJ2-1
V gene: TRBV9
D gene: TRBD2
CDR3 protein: CASSVDGEGVSEQFF
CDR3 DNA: TGTGCCAGCAGCGTAGATGGGGAGGGAGTGAGTGAGCAGTTCTTC

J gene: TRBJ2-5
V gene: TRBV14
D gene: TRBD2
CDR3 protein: CASSRGLVAQETQYF
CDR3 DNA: TGTGCCAGCAGCCGAGGACTAGTTGCCCAAGAGACCCAGTACTTC

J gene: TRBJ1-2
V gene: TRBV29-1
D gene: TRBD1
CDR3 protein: CSVLIPTGDYGYTF
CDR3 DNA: TGCAGCGTCCTCATACCGACAGGGGACTATGGCTACACCTTC

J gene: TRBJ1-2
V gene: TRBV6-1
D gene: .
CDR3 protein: CASTTILGGYTF
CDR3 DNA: TGTGCCAGCACCACCATCCTCGGGGGCTACACCTTC

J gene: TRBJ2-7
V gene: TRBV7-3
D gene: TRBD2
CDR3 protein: CASSSLAGARLAF
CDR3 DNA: TGTGCCAGCAGCTCCCTAGCGGGAGCTCGGCTCGCCTTC

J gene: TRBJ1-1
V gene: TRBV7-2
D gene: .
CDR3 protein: CASSLQGNTEAFF
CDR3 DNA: TGTGCCAGCAGCCTACAGGGGAACACTGAAGCTTTCTTT

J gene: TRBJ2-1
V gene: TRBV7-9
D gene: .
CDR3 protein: CASSFLDTYNEQFF
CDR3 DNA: TGTGCCAGCAGCTTTTTAGACACGTACAATGAGCAGTTCTTC

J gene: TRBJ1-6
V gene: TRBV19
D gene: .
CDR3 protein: CASLTGSYNSPLHF
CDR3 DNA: TGTGCCAGTTTAACAGGGTCGTATAATTCACCCCTCCACTTT

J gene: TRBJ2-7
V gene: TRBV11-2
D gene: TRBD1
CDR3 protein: CASSEPDRVIEQYF
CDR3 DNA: TGTGCCAGCAGCGAACCTGACAGGGTAATCGAGCAGTACTTC

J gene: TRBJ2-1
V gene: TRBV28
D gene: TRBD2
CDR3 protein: CASSFGLAGLYNEQFF
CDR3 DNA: TGTGCCAGCAGTTTCGGACTAGCGGGACTGTACAATGAGCAGTTCTTC

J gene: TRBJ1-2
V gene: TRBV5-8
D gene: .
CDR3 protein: CGGSTSNYGYTF
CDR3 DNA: TGTGGCGGGTCAACTTCTAACTATGGCTACACCTTC

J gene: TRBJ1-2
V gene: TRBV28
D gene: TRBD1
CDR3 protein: CASTFPGTGHGYTF
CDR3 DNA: TGTGCCAGCACCTTCCCCGGGACAGGGCATGGCTACACCTTC

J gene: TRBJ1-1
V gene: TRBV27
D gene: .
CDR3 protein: CASGNWDISNTEAFF
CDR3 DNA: TGTGCCAGCGGAAACTGGGACATTTCAAACACTGAAGCTTTCTTT

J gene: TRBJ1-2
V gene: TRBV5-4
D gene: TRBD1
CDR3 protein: CASSDRGNGYTF
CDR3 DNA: TGTGCCAGCAGTGACAGGGGTAATGGCTACACCTTC

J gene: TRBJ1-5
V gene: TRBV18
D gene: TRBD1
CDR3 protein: CASSLLQGANQPQHF
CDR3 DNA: TGTGCCAGCTCACTTTTACAGGGGGCTAATCAGCCCCAGCATTTT

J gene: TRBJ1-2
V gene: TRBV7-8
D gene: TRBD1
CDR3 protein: CASSLEGHRGLVEGYTF
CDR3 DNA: TGTGCCAGCAGCTTAGAGGGGCACAGGGGGCTTGTGGAGGGCTACACCTTC

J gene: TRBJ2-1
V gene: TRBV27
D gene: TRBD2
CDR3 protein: CASRAGLAGFYNEQFF
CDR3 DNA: TGTGCCAGCAGGGCGGGACTAGCGGGTTTCTACAATGAGCAGTTCTTC

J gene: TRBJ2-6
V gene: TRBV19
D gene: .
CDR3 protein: CASSRQGTSGANVLTF
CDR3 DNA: TGTGCCAGTAGTAGGCAGGGGACCTCTGGGGCCAACGTCCTGACTTTC

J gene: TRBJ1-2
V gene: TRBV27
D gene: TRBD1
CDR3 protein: CASSLFQTGGVDGYTF
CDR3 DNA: TGTGCCAGCAGTTTATTTCAGACAGGGGGCGTGGATGGCTACACCTTC

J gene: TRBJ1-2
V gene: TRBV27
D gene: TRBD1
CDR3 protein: CYTKDRGHDGYTF
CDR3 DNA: TGTTACACCAAGGACAGGGGTCATGATGGCTACACCTTC

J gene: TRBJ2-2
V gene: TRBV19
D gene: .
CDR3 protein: CASAPRSRVTGELFF
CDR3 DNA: TGTGCCAGCGCCCCCCGTTCCCGGGTCACCGGGGAGCTGTTTTTT

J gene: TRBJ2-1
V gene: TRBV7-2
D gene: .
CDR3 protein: CASSPSSSEYEQFF
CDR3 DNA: TGTGCCAGCAGCCCCTCCTCTAGCGAATATGAGCAGTTCTTC

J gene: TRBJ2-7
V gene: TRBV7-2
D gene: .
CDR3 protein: CASSAGPYEQYF
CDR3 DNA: TGTGCCAGCAGCGCAGGCCCCTACGAGCAGTACTTC

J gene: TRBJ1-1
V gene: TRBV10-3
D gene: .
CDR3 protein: CAISSAGTSSEAFF
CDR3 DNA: TGTGCCATCAGCTCCGCCGGGACATCCTCTGAAGCTTTCTTT

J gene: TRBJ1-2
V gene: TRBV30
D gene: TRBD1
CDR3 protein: CAWSVRGRAYGYTF
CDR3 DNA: TGTGCCTGGAGTGTAAGGGGGCGCGCCTATGGCTACACCTTC

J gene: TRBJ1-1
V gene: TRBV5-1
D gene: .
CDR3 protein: CASSPGLADTEAFF
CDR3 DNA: TGCGCCAGCAGCCCCGGACTGGCAGACACTGAAGCTTTCTTT

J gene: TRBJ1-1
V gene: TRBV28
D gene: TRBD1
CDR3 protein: CASSSAHRGGLNTEAFF
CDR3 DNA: TGTGCCAGCAGTTCCGCTCACAGGGGGGGATTGAACACTGAAGCTTTCTTT

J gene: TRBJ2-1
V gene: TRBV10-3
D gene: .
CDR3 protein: CAIKSAGVHEQFF
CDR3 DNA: TGTGCCATCAAGTCAGCAGGGGTCCATGAGCAGTTCTTC

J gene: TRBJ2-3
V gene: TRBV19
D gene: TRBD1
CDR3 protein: CASRLGQGADTQYF
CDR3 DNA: TGTGCCAGTAGATTGGGACAGGGGGCAGATACGCAGTATTTT